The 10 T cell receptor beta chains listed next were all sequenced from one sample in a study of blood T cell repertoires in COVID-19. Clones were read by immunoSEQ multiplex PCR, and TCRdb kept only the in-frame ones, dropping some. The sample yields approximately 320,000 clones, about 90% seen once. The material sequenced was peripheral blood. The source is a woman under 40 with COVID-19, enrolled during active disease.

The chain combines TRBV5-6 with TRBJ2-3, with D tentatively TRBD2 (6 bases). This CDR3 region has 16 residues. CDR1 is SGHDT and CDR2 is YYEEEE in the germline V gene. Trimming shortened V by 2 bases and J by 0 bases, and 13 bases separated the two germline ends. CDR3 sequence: CASSFGTGTSTDTQYF. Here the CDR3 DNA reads TGTGCCAGCAGCTTTGGGACCGGGACTAGCACAGATACGCAGTATTTT.

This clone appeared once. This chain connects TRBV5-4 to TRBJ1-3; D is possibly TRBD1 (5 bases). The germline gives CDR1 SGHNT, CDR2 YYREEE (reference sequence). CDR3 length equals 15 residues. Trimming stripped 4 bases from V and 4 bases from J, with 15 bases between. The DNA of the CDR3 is TGTGCCAGCAGCCGTGGAGGGGTAGAGGGAAACACCATATATTTT. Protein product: CASSRGGVEGNTIYF.

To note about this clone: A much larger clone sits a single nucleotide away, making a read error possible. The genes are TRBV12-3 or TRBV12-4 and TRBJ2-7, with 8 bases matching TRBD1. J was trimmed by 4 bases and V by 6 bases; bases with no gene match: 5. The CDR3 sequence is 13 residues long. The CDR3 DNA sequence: TGTGCCAGCAGCCCGGGACAGGTGTACGAGCAGTACTTC. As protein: CASSPGQVYEQYF.

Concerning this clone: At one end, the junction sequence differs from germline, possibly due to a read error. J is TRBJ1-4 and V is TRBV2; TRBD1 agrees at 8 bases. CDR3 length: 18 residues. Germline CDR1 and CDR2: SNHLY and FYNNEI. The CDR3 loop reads CASREGWTGSLTNEKLFF. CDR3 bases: TGTGCCAGCAGGGAAGGCTGGACAGGGAGCTTGACTAATGAAAAACTGTTTTTT.

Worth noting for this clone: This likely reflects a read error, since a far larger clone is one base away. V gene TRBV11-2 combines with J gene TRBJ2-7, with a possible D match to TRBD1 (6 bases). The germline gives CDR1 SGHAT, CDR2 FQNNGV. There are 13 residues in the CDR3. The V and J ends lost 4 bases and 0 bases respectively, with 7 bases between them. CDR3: CASSSDSSYEQYF. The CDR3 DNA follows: TGTGCCAGCAGCTCGGACAGCTCCTACGAGCAGTACTTC.

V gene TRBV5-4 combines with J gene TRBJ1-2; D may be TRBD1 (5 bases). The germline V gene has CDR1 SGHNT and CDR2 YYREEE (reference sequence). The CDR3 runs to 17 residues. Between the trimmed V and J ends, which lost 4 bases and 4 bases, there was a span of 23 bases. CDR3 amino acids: CASSVGMAGHSLYGYTF. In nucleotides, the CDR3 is TGTGCCAGCAGCGTAGGTATGGCAGGACATTCCCTCTATGGCTACACCTTC.

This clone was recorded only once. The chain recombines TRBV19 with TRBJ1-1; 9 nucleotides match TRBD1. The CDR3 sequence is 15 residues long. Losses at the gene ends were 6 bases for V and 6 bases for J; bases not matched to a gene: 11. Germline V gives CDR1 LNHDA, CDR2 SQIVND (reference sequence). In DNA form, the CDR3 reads TGTGCCAGTAGGGAATGGACAGGGGCCCGATCTGAAGCTTTCTTT. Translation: CASREWTGARSEAFF. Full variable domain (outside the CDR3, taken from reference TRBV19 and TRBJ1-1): DGGITQSPKYLFRKEGQNVTLSCEQNLNHDAMYWYRQDPGQGLRLIYYSQIVNDFQKGDIAEGYSVSREKKESFPLTVTSAQKNPTAFYLCASREWTGARSEAFFGQGTRLTVV.

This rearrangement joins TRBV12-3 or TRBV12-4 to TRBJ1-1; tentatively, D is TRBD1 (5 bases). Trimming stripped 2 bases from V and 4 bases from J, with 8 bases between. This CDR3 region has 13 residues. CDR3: CASSLQGSTEAFF. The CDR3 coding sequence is TGTGCCAGCAGTTTACAGGGTAGCACTGAAGCTTTCTTT.

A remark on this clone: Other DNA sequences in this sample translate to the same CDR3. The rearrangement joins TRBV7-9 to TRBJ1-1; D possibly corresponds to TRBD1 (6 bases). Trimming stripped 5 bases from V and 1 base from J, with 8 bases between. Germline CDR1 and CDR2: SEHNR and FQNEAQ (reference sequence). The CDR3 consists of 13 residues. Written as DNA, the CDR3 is TGTGCCAGCAGCCCGACAGGGAACACTGAAGCTTTCTTT. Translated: CASSPTGNTEAFF.

The CDR3, as DNA: TGCAGTGCGGGGACAGTCTATGGCTACACCTTC. Translation: CSAGTVYGYTF. This chain connects TRBV20-1 to TRBJ1-2; 7 bases are a match to TRBD1. CDR3 length: 11 residues. Per germline, CDR1 DFQATT and CDR2 SNEGSKA (reference sequence). The junction had 2 bases not matched to a gene; V was cut back by 6 bases and J by 4 bases.